Detailed here is one T cell receptor (beta chain). This receptor's antigen is unknown. Within one base of it there is no much larger clone, and no base qualities were kept. From a lookup of the germline V gene, CDR1 and CDR2 are MDHEN and SYDVKM. The CDR3, cysteine through phenylalanine, is 14 amino acids long. Only the CDR3 portion is preserved as DNA: 42 bases, with reading frame beginning at the first base. V is pared back by 3 bases and J by 2 bases, with 8 bases lying between the germline termini. Collaborating institutions collected whole blood in K2EDTA tubes following their own protocols. Collaborator samples were shipped for TCRbeta analysis as frozen whole blood, isolated PBMCs, or DNA extracted from either sample type. The immunoSEQ Assay, a bias-controlled multiplex PCR, was used to amplify TCRbeta CDR3 regions from genomic DNA. As for the authors' bioinformatics: Within the assay, amplification of reference gene primers was used to estimate how many nucleated cells each sample contained. Sequence reads were collapsed and filtered to measure the absolute abundance of every unique TCRbeta CDR3 rearrangement. For each sample, productive Simpson clonality was calculated by taking the square root of Simpson's diversity index across productive rearrangements. TCRdb carries this immuneACCESS record with in-frame sequences only. Its versions omit some clonotypes, under half of them owing to an unresolved V gene in the studies checked, with the rest unexplained. V and J calls and clone size are copied from that table; D and trimming were computed from the DNA. The sample includes 180,000 or so clones, with 82% observed a single time. The top ten clones comprise around 8% of the sample.

This record belongs to a study of blood T cell repertoires in COVID-19 (dated by TCRdb to the early 2020s). Some background on the complete study: Samples covering the acute and convalescent phases of COVID-19 were provided by collaborators in the United States, Italy and Spain. The material from the prospective study consisted of cDNA or gDNA derived from T cells, B-cell-depleted T cells, or PBMCs. Subjects who had been exposed to COVID-19, were actively infected with it, or had recovered from it provided the deeply sampled blood TCRbeta repertoires that made up the dataset. The repertoires were released in a freely available public database meant as a resource for research on the immune response to SARS-CoV-2. The samples were drawn from the first 160 participants of the ongoing ImmuneRACE study and from more than 1,000 subjects provided by 6 global collaborators. Nearly every sample came with metadata listing a de-identified subject ID, COVID-19 status, age in years and sex. Where HLA class I and class II types were available, the types were taken from metadata supplied by the sample provider, not from assay-based typing.

Beyond this particular receptor, the publication reports: The amount of clinical and demographic metadata varied by source and participant and was provided uncurated.

Sequencing used peripheral blood. The chain is encoded by TRBV28 joined to TRBJ2-4; TRBD1 is possibly the D segment (5 matching bases). This TCR came from a woman aged 70-85 years with acute or convalescent COVID-19. The nucleotide sequence is given as TGTGCCAGCAGTTTCACAGGTTCCAAAAACATTCAGTACTTC. The encoded protein is CASSFTGSKNIQYF.